This T cell receptor beta chain is drawn from a study of vaccination and CD4 T cells after COVID-19. Study context: Spike peptides, overlapping and drawn from SARS-CoV-2, HCoV-NL63, HCoV-OC43 and HCoV-229E, were used to stimulate cells.

Treatment specified: roughly ten-day PBMC culture with coronavirus spike peptide pools or control peptides (ViraFEST assay). Antigen-specific T cell expansion with peptide pools preceded TCR sequencing in the ViraFEST approach. Days 3 and 7 were when half the medium was replaced with fresh IL-2 medium. Points from the study as a whole: Clonotypes reactive to SARS-CoV-2 had a median that went up from 21 to 38, but not significantly.

The V gene end was trimmed by 5 bases and the J gene end by 0 bases; junction bases not matched to a gene: 13. The CDR3 consists of 19 residues. The V gene's germline CDR1 is MDHEN and CDR2 SYDVKM. Points on this clonotype: What it binds is not known.

The Oncomine TCR Beta short-read assay was applied to DNA of cultured CD4+ T cells. One entry per CDR3 protein, called by TCRdb with MiXCR from the PCR reads. The table lists roughly 11,000 distinct CDR3 sequences, 64% of them singletons. The sequence was collected from a human donor who had recovered from COVID-19. The chain couples TRBV28 to TRBJ1-5, with TRBD1 matching 10 bases. Sequencing was performed on CD4+ T cells from blood, cultured in vitro. The CDR3 loop reads CASSPRDRGSIYSNQPQHF. CDR3 in DNA: TGTGCCAGCAGTCCCCGGGACAGGGGCTCGATTTATAGCAATCAGCCCCAGCATTTT.